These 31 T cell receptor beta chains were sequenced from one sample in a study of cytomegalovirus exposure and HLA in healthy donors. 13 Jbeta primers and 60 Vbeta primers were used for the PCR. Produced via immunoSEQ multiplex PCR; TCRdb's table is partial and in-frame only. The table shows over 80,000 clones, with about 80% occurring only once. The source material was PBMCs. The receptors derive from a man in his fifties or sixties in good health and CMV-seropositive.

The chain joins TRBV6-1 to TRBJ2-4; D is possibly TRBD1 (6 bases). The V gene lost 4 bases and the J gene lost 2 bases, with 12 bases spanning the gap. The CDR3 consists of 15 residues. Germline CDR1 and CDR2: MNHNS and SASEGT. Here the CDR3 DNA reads TGTGCCAGCAGTGGTCACAGGGTAACCAAAAACATTCAGTACTTC. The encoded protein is CASSGHRVTKNIQYF.

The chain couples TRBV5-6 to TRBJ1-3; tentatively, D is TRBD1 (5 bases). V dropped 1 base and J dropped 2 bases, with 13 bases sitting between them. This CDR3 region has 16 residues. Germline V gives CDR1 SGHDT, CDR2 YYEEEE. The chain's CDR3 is CASSLFAGQPGNTIYF. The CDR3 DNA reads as TGTGCCAGCAGCTTGTTCGCCGGACAACCTGGAAACACCATATATTTT. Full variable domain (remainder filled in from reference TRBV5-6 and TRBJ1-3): DAGVTQSPTHLIKTRGQQVTLRCSPKSGHDTVSWYQQALGQGPQFIFQYYEEEERQRGNFPDRFSGHQFPNYSSELNVNALLLGDSALYLCASSLFAGQPGNTIYFGEGSWLTVV.

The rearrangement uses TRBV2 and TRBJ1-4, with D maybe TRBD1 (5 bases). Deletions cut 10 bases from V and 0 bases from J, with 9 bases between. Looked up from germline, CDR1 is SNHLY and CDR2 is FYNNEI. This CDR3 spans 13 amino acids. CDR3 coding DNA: TGTGCCACAGGGATTACAACTAATGAAAAACTGTTTTTT. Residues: CATGITTNEKLFF.

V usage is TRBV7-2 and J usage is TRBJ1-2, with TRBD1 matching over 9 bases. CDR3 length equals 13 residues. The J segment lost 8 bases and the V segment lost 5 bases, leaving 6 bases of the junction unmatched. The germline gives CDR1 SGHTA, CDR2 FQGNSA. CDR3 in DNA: TGTGCCAGCAGCGGAGGGACAGGGTTGGGCTACACCTTC. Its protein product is CASSGGTGLGYTF.

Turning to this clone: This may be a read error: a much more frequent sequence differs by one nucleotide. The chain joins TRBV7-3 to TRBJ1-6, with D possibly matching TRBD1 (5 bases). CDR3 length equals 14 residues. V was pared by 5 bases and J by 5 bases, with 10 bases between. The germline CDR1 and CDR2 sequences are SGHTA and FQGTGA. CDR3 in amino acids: CASSHGQNNSPLHF. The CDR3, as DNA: TGTGCCAGCAGCCACGGACAAAATAATTCACCCCTCCACTTT.

The CDR3 sequence is CASSEDRAPTNEKLFF. The CDR3 DNA follows: TGTGCCAGCAGCGAGGACAGGGCGCCAACTAATGAAAAACTGTTTTTT. This chain uses TRBV7-9 with TRBJ1-4; 8 positions match TRBD1. The CDR3 sequence is 16 residues long. Germline trimming cut 5 bases from V and 0 bases from J; bases unmatched to any gene: 5. Germline V gene sequence: CDR1 SEHNR, CDR2 FQNEAQ (reference sequence).

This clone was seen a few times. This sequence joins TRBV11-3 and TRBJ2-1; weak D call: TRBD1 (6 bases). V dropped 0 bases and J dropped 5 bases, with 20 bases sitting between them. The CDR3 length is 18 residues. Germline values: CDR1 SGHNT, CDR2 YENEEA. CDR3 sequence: CASSLDPSQGSTDNEQFF. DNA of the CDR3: TGTGCCAGCAGCTTAGATCCGAGTCAGGGGTCGACCGACAATGAGCAGTTCTTC.

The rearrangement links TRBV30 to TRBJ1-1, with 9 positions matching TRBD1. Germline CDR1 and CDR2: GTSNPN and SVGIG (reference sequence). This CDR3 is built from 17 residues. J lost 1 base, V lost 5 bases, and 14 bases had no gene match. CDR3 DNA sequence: TGTGCCTGGGGCCGGGACAGGGACCTTTTAAGGAACACTGAAGCTTTCTTT. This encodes CAWGRDRDLLRNTEAFF. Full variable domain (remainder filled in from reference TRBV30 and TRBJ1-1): SQTIHQWPATLVQPVGSPLSLECTVEGTSNPNLYWYRQAAGRGLQLLFYSVGIGQISSEVPQNLSASRPQDRQFILSSKKLLLSDSGFYLCAWGRDRDLLRNTEAFFGQGTRLTVV.

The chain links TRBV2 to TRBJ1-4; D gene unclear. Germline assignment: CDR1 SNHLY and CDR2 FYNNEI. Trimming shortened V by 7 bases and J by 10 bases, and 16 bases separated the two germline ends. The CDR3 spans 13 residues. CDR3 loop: CASTTAPSVKLFF. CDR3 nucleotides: TGTGCCAGCACCACCGCCCCCTCAGTAAAACTGTTTTTT.

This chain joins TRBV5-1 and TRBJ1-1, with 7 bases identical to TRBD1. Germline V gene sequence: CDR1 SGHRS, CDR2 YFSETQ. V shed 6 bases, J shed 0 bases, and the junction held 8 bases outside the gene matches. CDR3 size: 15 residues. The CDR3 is CASTGGSQVNTEAFF. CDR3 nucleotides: TGCGCCAGCACAGGGGGATCCCAAGTGAACACTGAAGCTTTCTTT.

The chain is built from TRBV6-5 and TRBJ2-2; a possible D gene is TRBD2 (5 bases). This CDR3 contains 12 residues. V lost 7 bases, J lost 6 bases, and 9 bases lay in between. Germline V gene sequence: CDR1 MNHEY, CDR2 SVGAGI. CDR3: CASMLAPGELFF. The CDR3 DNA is TGTGCCAGCATGCTAGCCCCCGGGGAGCTGTTTTTT.

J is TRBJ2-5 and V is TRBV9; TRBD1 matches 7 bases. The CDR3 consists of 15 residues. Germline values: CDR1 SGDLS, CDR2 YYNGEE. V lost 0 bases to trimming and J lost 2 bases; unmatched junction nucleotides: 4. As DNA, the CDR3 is TGTGCCAGCAGCGTAGCCAGACAGGGACAAGAGACCCAGTACTTC. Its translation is CASSVARQGQETQYF. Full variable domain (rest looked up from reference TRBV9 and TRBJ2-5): DSGVTQTPKHLITATGQRVTLRCSPRSGDLSVYWYQQSLDQGLQFLIQYYNGEERAKGNILERFSAQQFPDLHSELNLSSLELGDSALYFCASSVARQGQETQYFGPGTRLLVL.

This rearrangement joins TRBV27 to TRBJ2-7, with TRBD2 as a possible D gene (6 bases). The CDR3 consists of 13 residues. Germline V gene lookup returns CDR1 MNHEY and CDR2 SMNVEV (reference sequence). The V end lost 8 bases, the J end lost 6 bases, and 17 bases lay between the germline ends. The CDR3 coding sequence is TGTGCCAGCCGGGGGATTGACAGCCTCGAGCAGTACTTC. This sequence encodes CASRGIDSLEQYF.

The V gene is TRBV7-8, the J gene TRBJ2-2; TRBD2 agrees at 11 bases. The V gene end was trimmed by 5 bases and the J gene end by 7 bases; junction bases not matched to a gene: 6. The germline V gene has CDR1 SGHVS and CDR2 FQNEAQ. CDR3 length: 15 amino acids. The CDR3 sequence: CASSATSGVIGELFF. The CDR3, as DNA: TGTGCCAGCAGCGCGACTAGCGGGGTTATCGGGGAGCTGTTTTTT.

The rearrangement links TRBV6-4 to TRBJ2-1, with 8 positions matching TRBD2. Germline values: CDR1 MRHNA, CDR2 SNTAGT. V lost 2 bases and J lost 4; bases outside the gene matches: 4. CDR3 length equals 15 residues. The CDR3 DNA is TGTGCCAGCAGTGACGGTAGCGGGGATTACAATGAGCAGTTCTTC. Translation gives CASSDGSGDYNEQFF.

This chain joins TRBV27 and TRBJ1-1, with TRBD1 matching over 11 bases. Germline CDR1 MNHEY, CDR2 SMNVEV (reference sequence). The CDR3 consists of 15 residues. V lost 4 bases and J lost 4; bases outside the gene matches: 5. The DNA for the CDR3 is TGTGCCAGCAGTTCCGGGACAGGGGGTCTCACTGAAGCTTTCTTT. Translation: CASSSGTGGLTEAFF.

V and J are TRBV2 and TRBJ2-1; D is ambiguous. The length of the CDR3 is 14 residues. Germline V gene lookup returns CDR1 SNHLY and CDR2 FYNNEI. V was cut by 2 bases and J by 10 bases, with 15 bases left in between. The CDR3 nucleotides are TGTGCCAGCAGTGAAAGGAGCCGGAGCCCGGAGCAGTTCTTC. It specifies CASSERSRSPEQFF.

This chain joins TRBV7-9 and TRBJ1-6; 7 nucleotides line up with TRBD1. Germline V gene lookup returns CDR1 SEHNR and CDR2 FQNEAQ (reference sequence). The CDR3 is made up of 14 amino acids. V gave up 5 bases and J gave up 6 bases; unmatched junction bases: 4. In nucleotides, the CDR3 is TGTGCCAGCAGCCGGGACAGAAGTAATTCACCCCTCCACTTT. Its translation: CASSRDRSNSPLHF. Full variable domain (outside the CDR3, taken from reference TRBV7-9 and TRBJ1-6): DTGVSQNPRHKITKRGQNVTFRCDPISEHNRLYWYRQTLGQGPEFLTYFQNEAQLEKSRLLSDRFSAERPKGSFSTLEIQRTEQGDSAMYLCASSRDRSNSPLHFGNGTRLTVT.

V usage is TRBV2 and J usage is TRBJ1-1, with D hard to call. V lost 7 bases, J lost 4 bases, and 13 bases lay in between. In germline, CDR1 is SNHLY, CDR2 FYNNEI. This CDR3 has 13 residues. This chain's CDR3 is CASNLASGTEAFF. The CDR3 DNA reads TGTGCCAGCAACCTCGCCTCGGGCACTGAAGCTTTCTTT.

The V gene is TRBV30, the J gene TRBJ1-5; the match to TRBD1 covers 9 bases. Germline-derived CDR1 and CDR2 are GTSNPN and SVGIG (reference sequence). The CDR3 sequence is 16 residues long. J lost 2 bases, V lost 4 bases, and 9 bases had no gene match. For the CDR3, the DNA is TGTGCCTGGACCGGGGGGGGACAGGGCGGCAATCAGCCCCAGCATTTT. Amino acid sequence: CAWTGGGQGGNQPQHF.

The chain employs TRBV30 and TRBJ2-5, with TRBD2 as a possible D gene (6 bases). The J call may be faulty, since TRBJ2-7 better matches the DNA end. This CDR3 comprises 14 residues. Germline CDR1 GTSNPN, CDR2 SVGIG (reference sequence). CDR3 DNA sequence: TGTGCCTGGAGTGTAGCGTCGGGACTCACCGAGCAGTACTTC. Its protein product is CAWSVASGLTEQYF.

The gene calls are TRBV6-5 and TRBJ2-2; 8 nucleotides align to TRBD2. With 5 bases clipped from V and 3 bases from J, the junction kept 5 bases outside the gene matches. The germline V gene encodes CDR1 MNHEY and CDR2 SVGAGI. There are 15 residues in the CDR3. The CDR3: CASSQPGGDTGELFF. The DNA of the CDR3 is TGTGCCAGCAGTCAACCCGGGGGGGACACCGGGGAGCTGTTTTTT.

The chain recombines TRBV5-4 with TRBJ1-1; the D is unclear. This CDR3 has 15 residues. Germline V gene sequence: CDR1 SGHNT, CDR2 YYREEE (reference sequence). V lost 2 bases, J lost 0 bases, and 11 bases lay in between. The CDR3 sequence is CASSFFAGLNTEAFF. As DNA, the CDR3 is TGTGCCAGCAGCTTCTTTGCGGGCCTGAACACTGAAGCTTTCTTT.

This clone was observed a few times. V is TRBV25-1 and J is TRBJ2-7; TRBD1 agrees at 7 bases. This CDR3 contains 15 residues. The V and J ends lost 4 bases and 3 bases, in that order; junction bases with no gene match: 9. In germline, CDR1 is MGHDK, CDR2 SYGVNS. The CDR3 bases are TGTGCCAGCAGTGGCTTCGGGACAGAGAACTACGAGCAGTACTTC. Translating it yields CASSGFGTENYEQYF.

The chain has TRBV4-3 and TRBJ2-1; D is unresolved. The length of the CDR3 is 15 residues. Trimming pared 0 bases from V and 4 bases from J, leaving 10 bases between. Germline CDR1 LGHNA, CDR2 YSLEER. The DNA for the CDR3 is TGCGCCAGCAGCCAAGATCTCCGCACTTACAATGAGCAGTTCTTC. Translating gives CASSQDLRTYNEQFF.

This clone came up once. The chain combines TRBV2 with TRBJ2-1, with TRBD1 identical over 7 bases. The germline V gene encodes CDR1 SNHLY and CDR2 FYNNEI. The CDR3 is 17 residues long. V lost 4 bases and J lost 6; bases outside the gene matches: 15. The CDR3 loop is CASSVEGVDRTLNEQFF. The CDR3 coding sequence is TGTGCCAGCAGTGTCGAGGGCGTGGACAGGACTCTCAATGAGCAGTTCTTC. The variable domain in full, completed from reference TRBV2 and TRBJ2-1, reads EPEVTQTPSHQVTQMGQEVILRCVPISNHLYFYWYRQILGQKVEFLVSFYNNEISEKSEIFDDQFSVERPDGSNFTLKIRSTKLEDSAMYFCASSVEGVDRTLNEQFFGPGTRLTVL.

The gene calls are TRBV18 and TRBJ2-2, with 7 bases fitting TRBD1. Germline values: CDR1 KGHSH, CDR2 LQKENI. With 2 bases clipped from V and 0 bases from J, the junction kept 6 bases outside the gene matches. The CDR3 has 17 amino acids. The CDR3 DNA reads TGTGCCAGCTCACCATTCTTCCAGGGGGCGAACACCGGGGAGCTGTTTTTT. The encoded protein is CASSPFFQGANTGELFF.

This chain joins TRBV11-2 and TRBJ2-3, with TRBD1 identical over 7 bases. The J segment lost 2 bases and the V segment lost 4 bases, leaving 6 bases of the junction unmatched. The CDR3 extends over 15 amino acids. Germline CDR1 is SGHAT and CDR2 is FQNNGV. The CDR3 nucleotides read TGTGCCAGCAGCTCTCGGACAGGAATCACAGATACGCAGTATTTT. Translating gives CASSSRTGITDTQYF.

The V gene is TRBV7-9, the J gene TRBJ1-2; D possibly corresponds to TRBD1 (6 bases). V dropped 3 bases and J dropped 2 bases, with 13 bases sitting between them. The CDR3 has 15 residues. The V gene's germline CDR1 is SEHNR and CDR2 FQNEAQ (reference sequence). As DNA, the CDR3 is TGTGCCAGCAGCTTGTACAGGGCTCCAAACTATGGCTACACCTTC. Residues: CASSLYRAPNYGYTF.

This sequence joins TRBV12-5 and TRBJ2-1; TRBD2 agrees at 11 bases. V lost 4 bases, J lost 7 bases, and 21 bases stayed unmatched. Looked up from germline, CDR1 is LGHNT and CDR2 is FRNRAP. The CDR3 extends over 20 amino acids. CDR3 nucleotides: TGTGCTAGTGGTTCTATCCCGGGACTAGCGGCCCCTCAGGGACTTAATGAGCAGTTCTTC. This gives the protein CASGSIPGLAAPQGLNEQFF.

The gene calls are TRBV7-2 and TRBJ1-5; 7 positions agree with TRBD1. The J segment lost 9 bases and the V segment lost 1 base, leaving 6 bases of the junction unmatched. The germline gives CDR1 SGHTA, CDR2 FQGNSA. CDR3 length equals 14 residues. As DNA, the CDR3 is TGTGCCAGCAGCTTAGGGGGCAGGGGGAGGCCCCAGCATTTT. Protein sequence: CASSLGGRGRPQHF.